The rows below give T cell receptor beta chains drawn from one sample of a study of tumor-infiltrating lymphocytes in glioblastoma multiforme. TCRdb re-called the multiplex PCR reads with MiXCR, one entry per CDR3 protein. Among around 33,000 distinct CDR3 sequences listed, roughly 64% were seen once. The sample was brain tumor tissue. The receptor set was obtained from a male donor with glioblastoma. Both conserved end residues are part of each CDR3.

>TRBV11-2|TRBJ2-5
CASSLSTAAKQETQYF
>TRBV4-2|TRBJ2-7
CASSQGMGHYEEYF
>TRBV7-8|TRBJ2-7
CASTTGRSTYEQYF
>TRBV28|TRBJ1-5
CADSSTSGASNQPQHF
>TRBV29-1|TRBJ2-1
CSFGLVWGSYNEQFF
>TRBV12-3/TRBV12-4|TRBJ2-7
CASSLGDGEQYF
>TRBV20-1|TRBJ2-1
CSASRLAGGTCNEQFF
>TRBV29-1|TRBJ2-7
CSVYGGGSRSYEQYF
>TRBV4-1|TRBJ2-6
CASSQGPAPYSGANVLTF
>TRBV20-1|TRBJ2-7
CSVRDEGQGIGDQYF
>TRBV5-1|TRBJ2-1
CTSSFGGPGNEQSF
>TRBV5-1|TRBJ2-7
CASSLDASGHYGQYF
>TRBV10-3|TRBJ2-6
CAISADSGANVLTF
>TRBV11-2|TRBJ2-7
CVSSLDRTDYKQYF
>TRBV20-1|TRBJ2-7
CSVCGLGAGDLEQYF
>TRBV11-2|TRBJ2-7
CASSSLDREFEQYF
>TRBV11-2|TRBJ2-1
CASSLAVGGPTCNEQFF
>TRBV1|TRBJ1-2
CTSSQDSAGLYGYTF
>TRBV20-1|TRBJ2-3
CSASLDRGRYHTDTQYF
>TRBV7-2|TRBJ2-7
CASSDLGEQYF
>TRBV6-5|TRBJ2-2
CASSYRGGAGTGELFF
>TRBV20-1|TRBJ2-1
CSATERLAVYEQFF
>TRBV20-1|TRBJ2-7
CSARDKGPEQYF
>TRBV9|TRBJ2-5
CAISDGTGGFGETQYF
>TRBV11-2|TRBJ2-4
CASSLYRVPARNIQYF
>TRBV6-6|TRBJ2-7
CASSYSTTGSVYEQYF
>TRBV11-2|TRBJ1-2
CASSLGPGFYGYTF
>TRBV5-1|TRBJ2-5
CASSLAEGYETQYF
>TRBV10-3|TRBJ2-5
CATRSDQETQYF
>TRBV5-1|TRBJ2-3
CASIWGDRGARLDTQYF
>TRBV28|TRBJ2-6
CASSSTGERRRYSGANVLTF
>TRBV7-9|TRBJ1-2
CTSRMDSSYGYTF
>TRBV20-1|TRBJ2-5
CGTQPWASGIETQYF
>TRBV4-1|TRBJ2-7
CASSYDRGKYEQYF
>TRBV12-3/TRBV12-4|TRBJ2-7
CASSWGLGAYGRYF
>TRBV2|TRBJ2-7
CASSLYRDPYEQYF